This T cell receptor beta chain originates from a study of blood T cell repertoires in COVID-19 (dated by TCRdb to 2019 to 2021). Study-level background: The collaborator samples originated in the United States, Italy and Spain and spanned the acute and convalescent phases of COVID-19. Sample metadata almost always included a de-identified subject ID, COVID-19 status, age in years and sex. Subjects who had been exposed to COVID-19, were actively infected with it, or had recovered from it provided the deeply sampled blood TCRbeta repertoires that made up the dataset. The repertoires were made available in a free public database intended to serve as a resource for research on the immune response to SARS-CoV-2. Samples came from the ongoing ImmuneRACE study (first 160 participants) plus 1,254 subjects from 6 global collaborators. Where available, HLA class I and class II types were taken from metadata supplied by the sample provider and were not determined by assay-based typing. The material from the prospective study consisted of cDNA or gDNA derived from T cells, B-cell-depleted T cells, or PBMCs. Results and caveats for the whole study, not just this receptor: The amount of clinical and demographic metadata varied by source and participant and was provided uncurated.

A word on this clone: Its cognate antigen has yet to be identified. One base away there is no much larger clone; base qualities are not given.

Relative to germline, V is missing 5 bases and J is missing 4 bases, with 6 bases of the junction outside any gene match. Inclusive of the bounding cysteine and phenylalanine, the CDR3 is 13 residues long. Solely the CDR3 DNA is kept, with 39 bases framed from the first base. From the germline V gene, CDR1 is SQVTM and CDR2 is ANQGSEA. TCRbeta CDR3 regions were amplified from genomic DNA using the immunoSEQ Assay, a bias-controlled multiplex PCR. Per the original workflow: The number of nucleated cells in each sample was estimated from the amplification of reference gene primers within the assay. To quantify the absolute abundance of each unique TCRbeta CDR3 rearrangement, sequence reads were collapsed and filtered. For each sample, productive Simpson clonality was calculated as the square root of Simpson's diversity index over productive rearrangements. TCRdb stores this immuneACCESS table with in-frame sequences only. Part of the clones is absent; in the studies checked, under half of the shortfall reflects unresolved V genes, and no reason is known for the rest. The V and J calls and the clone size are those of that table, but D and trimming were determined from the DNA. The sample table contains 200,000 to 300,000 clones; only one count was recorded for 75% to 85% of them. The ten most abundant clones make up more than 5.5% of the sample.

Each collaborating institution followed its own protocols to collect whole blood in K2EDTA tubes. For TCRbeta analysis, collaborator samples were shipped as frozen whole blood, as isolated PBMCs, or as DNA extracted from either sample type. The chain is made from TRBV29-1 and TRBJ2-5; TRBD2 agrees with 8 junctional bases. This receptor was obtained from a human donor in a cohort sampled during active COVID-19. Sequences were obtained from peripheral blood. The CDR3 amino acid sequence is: CSVLAGSSETQYF. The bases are TGCAGCGTTCTAGCGGGCTCCTCAGAGACCCAGTACTTC.